These T cell receptor beta chains were read from a single sample in a study of blood T cell repertoires in COVID-19. Here immunoSEQ multiplex PCR was the method, and the copy in TCRdb shows in-frame clones only, minus some. The sample holds more than 11,000 clones, under 90% seen once. Sequenced input: peripheral blood. All receptors derive from a woman aged 55-69 years with acute or convalescent COVID-19. The CDR3 runs from the conserved cysteine through the conserved F or W. The D gene is left open where the match is weak. Clone sizes are given selectively: once, few, many, or a class where the clone is expanded.

J gene: TRBJ1-2
V gene: TRBV9
clone size: once
D gene: NA
CDR3 protein: CASSVGPGNYGYTF
CDR3 DNA: TGTGCCAGCAGCGTAGGTCCAGGGAACTATGGCTACACCTTC

J gene: TRBJ2-7
V gene: TRBV30
clone size: NA
D gene: TRBD2
CDR3 protein: CAWRLAGGPSYEQYF
CDR3 DNA: TGTGCCTGGCGACTAGCGGGGGGGCCCTCCTACGAGCAGTACTTC

J gene: TRBJ2-5
V gene: TRBV5-1
clone size: NA
D gene: NA
CDR3 protein: CASSGASQETQYF
CDR3 DNA: TGCGCCAGCAGCGGTGCGAGCCAAGAGACCCAGTACTTC

J gene: TRBJ2-5
V gene: TRBV24-1
clone size: NA
D gene: NA
CDR3 protein: CATRTAGSQETQYF
CDR3 DNA: TGTGCCACCAGGACTGCAGGGTCCCAAGAGACCCAGTACTTC

J gene: TRBJ2-1
V gene: TRBV7-9
clone size: once
D gene: TRBD1
CDR3 protein: CASSSDRGAGSYNEQFF
CDR3 DNA: TGTGCCAGCAGCTCGGACAGGGGAGCGGGGAGCTACAATGAGCAGTTCTTC

J gene: TRBJ2-3
V gene: TRBV2
clone size: NA
D gene: NA
CDR3 protein: CASSEKARGTDTQYF
CDR3 DNA: TGTGCCAGCAGTGAGAAGGCCAGGGGCACAGATACGCAGTATTTT

J gene: TRBJ2-7
V gene: TRBV19
clone size: NA
D gene: TRBD1
CDR3 protein: CASSMGTGQYEQYF
CDR3 DNA: TGTGCCAGTAGTATGGGGACAGGGCAGTACGAGCAGTACTTC

J gene: TRBJ1-5
V gene: TRBV19
clone size: few
D gene: TRBD1
CDR3 protein: CASSIAMTGRNGVSNQPQHF
CDR3 DNA: TGTGCCAGTAGTATAGCCATGACAGGGAGGAATGGGGTTAGCAATCAGCCCCAGCATTTT

J gene: TRBJ2-2
V gene: TRBV7-2
clone size: NA
D gene: TRBD1
CDR3 protein: CASSLQDRGWTGELFF
CDR3 DNA: TGTGCCAGCAGCCTCCAGGACAGGGGGTGGACCGGGGAGCTGTTTTTT

J gene: TRBJ1-3
V gene: TRBV9
clone size: NA
D gene: NA
CDR3 protein: CASSVAVWGGNTIYF
CDR3 DNA: TGTGCCAGCAGCGTAGCAGTCTGGGGCGGAAACACCATATATTTT

J gene: TRBJ2-7
V gene: TRBV15
clone size: NA
D gene: NA
CDR3 protein: CATSREGGTRSSYEQYF
CDR3 DNA: TGTGCCACCAGCAGAGAGGGAGGTACACGAAGCTCCTACGAGCAGTACTTC

J gene: TRBJ2-7
V gene: TRBV29-1
clone size: NA
D gene: TRBD1
CDR3 protein: CSVTASDRVSEQYF
CDR3 DNA: TGCAGCGTTACAGCCTCGGACAGGGTTTCCGAGCAGTACTTC

J gene: TRBJ1-2
V gene: TRBV5-1
clone size: NA
D gene: NA
CDR3 protein: CASSFGNGQAGTYTF
CDR3 DNA: TGCGCCAGCAGCTTCGGAAACGGGCAGGCGGGGACGTACACCTTC

J gene: TRBJ2-7
V gene: TRBV6-6
clone size: NA
D gene: NA
CDR3 protein: CASRPGSSYEQYF
CDR3 DNA: TGTGCCAGCAGACCGGGATCCAGCTACGAGCAGTACTTC

J gene: TRBJ2-7
V gene: TRBV10-3
clone size: NA
D gene: TRBD2
CDR3 protein: CAISGLAGGGGYEQYF
CDR3 DNA: TGTGCCATCAGTGGACTAGCGGGGGGTGGAGGCTACGAGCAGTACTTC

J gene: TRBJ2-5
V gene: TRBV12-5
clone size: NA
D gene: TRBD2
CDR3 protein: CASGLGTSLETQYF
CDR3 DNA: TGTGCTAGTGGTTTGGGGACTAGCTTGGAGACCCAGTACTTC

J gene: TRBJ1-5
V gene: TRBV6-6
clone size: NA
D gene: TRBD1
CDR3 protein: CAARDRGNQPQHF
CDR3 DNA: TGTGCCGCCCGGGACAGGGGGAATCAGCCCCAGCATTTT

J gene: TRBJ1-2
V gene: TRBV4-2
clone size: NA
D gene: NA
CDR3 protein: CASSKAGSGGYTF
CDR3 DNA: TGTGCCAGCAGCAAAGCGGGGTCGGGTGGCTACACCTTC

J gene: TRBJ2-2
V gene: TRBV5-1
clone size: NA
D gene: TRBD1
CDR3 protein: CASSLARGQMNTGELFF
CDR3 DNA: TGCGCCAGCAGCTTGGCCCGGGGACAGATGAACACCGGGGAGCTGTTTTTT

J gene: TRBJ1-2
V gene: TRBV5-5
clone size: NA
D gene: TRBD1
CDR3 protein: CASSKEQGAGYGYTF
CDR3 DNA: TGTGCCAGCAGCAAGGAACAGGGGGCTGGCTATGGCTACACCTTC

J gene: TRBJ1-3
V gene: TRBV4-3
clone size: once
D gene: NA
CDR3 protein: CASSHEKTASGNTIYF
CDR3 DNA: TGCGCCAGCAGCCACGAAAAGACAGCGTCTGGAAACACCATATATTTT

J gene: TRBJ2-7
V gene: TRBV7-9
clone size: NA
D gene: NA
CDR3 protein: CASSPTLGSSYEQYF
CDR3 DNA: TGTGCCAGCAGCCCCACCCTCGGGTCGTCCTACGAGCAGTACTTC

J gene: TRBJ1-1
V gene: TRBV7-6
clone size: NA
D gene: TRBD1
CDR3 protein: CATTGITGGEGKTEAFF
CDR3 DNA: TGTGCCACCACAGGGATAACAGGGGGCGAGGGAAAAACTGAAGCTTTCTTT

J gene: TRBJ1-2
V gene: TRBV6-5
clone size: once
D gene: TRBD1
CDR3 protein: CASSFGGGSGGYTF
CDR3 DNA: TGTGCCAGCAGTTTCGGAGGGGGCAGCGGTGGCTACACCTTC

J gene: TRBJ2-1
V gene: TRBV11-2
clone size: NA
D gene: TRBD2
CDR3 protein: CASSPVSGSSYNEQFF
CDR3 DNA: TGTGCCAGCAGCCCCGTTAGCGGGAGCTCCTACAATGAGCAGTTCTTC

J gene: TRBJ2-7
V gene: TRBV5-1
clone size: NA
D gene: NA
CDR3 protein: CASSESAGGTYEQYF
CDR3 DNA: TGCGCCAGCAGTGAGTCGGCCGGAGGGACCTACGAGCAGTACTTC

J gene: TRBJ1-3
V gene: TRBV5-1
clone size: NA
D gene: TRBD1
CDR3 protein: CASSEGQPDSGNTIYF
CDR3 DNA: TGCGCCAGCAGCGAGGGACAGCCGGACTCTGGAAACACCATATATTTT

J gene: TRBJ1-2
V gene: TRBV10-3
clone size: NA
D gene: NA
CDR3 protein: CAISGTLSANYGYTF
CDR3 DNA: TGTGCCATCAGTGGGACACTCAGTGCTAACTATGGCTACACCTTC

J gene: TRBJ2-7
V gene: TRBV7-9
clone size: NA
D gene: NA
CDR3 protein: CASSFLPGGDEQYF
CDR3 DNA: TGTGCCAGCAGCTTTTTGCCCGGGGGAGACGAGCAGTACTTC

J gene: TRBJ2-7
V gene: TRBV18
clone size: few
D gene: TRBD2
CDR3 protein: CASSPGAGGEQYF
CDR3 DNA: TGTGCCAGCTCACCGGGTGCGGGAGGGGAGCAGTACTTC

J gene: TRBJ2-1
V gene: TRBV19
clone size: NA
D gene: NA
CDR3 protein: CASSIGDSLWMEEQFF
CDR3 DNA: TGTGCCAGTAGTATAGGGGACTCACTTTGGATGGAAGAGCAGTTCTTC

J gene: TRBJ2-2
V gene: TRBV5-6
clone size: NA
D gene: TRBD1
CDR3 protein: CASSSKPGTANTGELFF
CDR3 DNA: TGTGCCAGCAGCTCAAAGCCTGGGACAGCGAACACCGGGGAGCTGTTTTTT

J gene: TRBJ1-2
V gene: TRBV28
clone size: NA
D gene: TRBD1
CDR3 protein: CASSLTVPGQGAGYGYTF
CDR3 DNA: TGTGCCAGCAGTCTTACCGTCCCGGGACAGGGGGCGGGCTATGGCTACACCTTC

J gene: TRBJ1-2
V gene: TRBV7-8
clone size: few
D gene: NA
CDR3 protein: CASSLGGGGYTF
CDR3 DNA: TGTGCCAGCAGCTTAGGTGGCGGGGGCTACACCTTC

J gene: TRBJ2-1
V gene: TRBV15
clone size: NA
D gene: TRBD2
CDR3 protein: CATSRVSGSHNEQFF
CDR3 DNA: TGTGCCACCAGCAGAGTTAGCGGGAGTCACAATGAGCAGTTCTTC

J gene: TRBJ2-6
V gene: TRBV24-1
clone size: NA
D gene: NA
CDR3 protein: CATSDGGQRGANVLTF
CDR3 DNA: TGTGCCACCAGTGACGGGGGGCAGAGAGGGGCCAACGTCCTGACTTTC

J gene: TRBJ2-1
V gene: TRBV30
clone size: NA
D gene: NA
CDR3 protein: CAWSAQFSEQFF
CDR3 DNA: TGTGCCTGGAGTGCACAGTTCAGTGAGCAGTTCTTC

J gene: TRBJ2-3
V gene: TRBV6-4
clone size: NA
D gene: NA
CDR3 protein: CASSGAGDTQYF
CDR3 DNA: TGTGCCAGCAGCGGAGCGGGAGATACGCAGTATTTT

J gene: TRBJ2-3
V gene: TRBV11-2
clone size: NA
D gene: NA
CDR3 protein: CASSSYRDTPHPTGTQYF
CDR3 DNA: TGTGCCAGCAGCTCGTACCGGGACACACCACACCCCACAGGGACGCAGTATTTT

J gene: TRBJ2-7
V gene: TRBV4-1
clone size: NA
D gene: TRBD2
CDR3 protein: CASSQGILAATYEQYF
CDR3 DNA: TGCGCCAGCAGCCAAGGAATCCTAGCGGCCACCTACGAGCAGTACTTC